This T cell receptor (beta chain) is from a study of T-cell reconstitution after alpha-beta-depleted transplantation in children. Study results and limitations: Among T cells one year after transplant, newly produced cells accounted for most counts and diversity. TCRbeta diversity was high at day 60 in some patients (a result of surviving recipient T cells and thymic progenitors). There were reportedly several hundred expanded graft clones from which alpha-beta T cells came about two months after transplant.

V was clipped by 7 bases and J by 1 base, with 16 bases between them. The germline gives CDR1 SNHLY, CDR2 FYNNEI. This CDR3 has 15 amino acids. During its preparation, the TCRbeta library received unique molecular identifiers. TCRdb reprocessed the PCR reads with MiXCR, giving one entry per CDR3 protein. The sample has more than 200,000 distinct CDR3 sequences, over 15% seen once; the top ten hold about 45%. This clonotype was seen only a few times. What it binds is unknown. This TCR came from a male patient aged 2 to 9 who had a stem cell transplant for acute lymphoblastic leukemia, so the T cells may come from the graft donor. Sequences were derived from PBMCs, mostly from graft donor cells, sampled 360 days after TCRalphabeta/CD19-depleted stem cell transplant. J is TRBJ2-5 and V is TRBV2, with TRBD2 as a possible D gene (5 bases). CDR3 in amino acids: CASILEGGLQETQYF. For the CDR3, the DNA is TGTGCCAGCATATTGGAAGGAGGCCTCCAAGAGACCCAGTACTTC.